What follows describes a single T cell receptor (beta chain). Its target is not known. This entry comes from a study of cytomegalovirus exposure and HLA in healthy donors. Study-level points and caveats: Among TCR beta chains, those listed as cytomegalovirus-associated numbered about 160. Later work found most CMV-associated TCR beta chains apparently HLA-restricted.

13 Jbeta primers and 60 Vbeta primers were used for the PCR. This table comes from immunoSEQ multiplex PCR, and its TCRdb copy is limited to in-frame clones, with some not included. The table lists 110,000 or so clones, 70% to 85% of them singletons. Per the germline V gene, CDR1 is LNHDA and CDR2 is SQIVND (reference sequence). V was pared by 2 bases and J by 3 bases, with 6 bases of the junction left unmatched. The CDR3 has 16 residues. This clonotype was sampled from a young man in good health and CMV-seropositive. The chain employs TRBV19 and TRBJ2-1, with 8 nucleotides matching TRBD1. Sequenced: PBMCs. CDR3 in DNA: TGTGCCAGTAGTATAATAGACAGGGGTTACTACAATGAGCAGTTCTTC. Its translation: CASSIIDRGYYNEQFF.